This T cell receptor beta chain was sequenced for a study of blood T cell repertoires in COVID-19. Profiled with immunoSEQ multiplex PCR; TCRdb holds only in-frame clones, not every one. The sample lists roughly 320,000 clones; 75% to 85% were seen once. V gave up 5 bases and J gave up 10 bases, with 12 bases separating them. The CDR3 runs to 11 residues. The germline CDR1 and CDR2 sequences are SGHVS and FQNEAQ. Sequenced: peripheral blood. The TCR comes from a human donor in a cohort sampled during active COVID-19. This chain uses TRBV7-8 with TRBJ2-7; TRBD1 might be the D (6 bases). The CDR3 sequence is CASSPRDIQYF. In DNA, the CDR3 is TGTGCCAGCAGCCCCCGGGACATCCAGTACTTC. The full variable domain, in which reference TRBV7-8 and TRBJ2-7 provide the parts outside the CDR3, is GAGVSQSPRYKVAKRGQDVALRCDPISGHVSLFWYQQALGQGPEFLTYFQNEAQLDKSGLPSDRFFAERPEGSVSTLKIQRTQQEDSAVYLCASSPRDIQYFGPGTRLTVT.